The next 17 T cell receptor beta chains were all read from a single sample in a study of T cell responses to AZD1222 COVID-19 vaccine. Libraries were prepared by immunoSEQ multiplex PCR; TCRdb keeps only in-frame clonotypes and omits some of them. The sample has 95,000 to 150,000 clones; approximately 87% are singletons. This sample comprised peripheral blood, obtained on day 0 of AZD1222 vaccination. Receptors were obtained from an adult in good health.

This clone was observed once. The V gene is TRBV9, the J gene TRBJ2-3; 10 bases align to TRBD2. From germline, CDR1 is SGDLS and CDR2 YYNGEE. The trim removed 4 bases at V and 5 bases at J, leaving 13 bases unmatched. The CDR3 has 17 amino acids. The CDR3 is CASSLTGTSDRRDTQYF. In nucleotides, the CDR3 is TGTGCCAGCAGCCTCACCGGGACTAGCGATAGGAGAGATACGCAGTATTTT.

The chain links TRBV11-3 to TRBJ2-3; 10 bases fit TRBD2. There are 13 residues in the CDR3. J lost 13 bases, V lost 5 bases, and 9 bases had no gene match. Germline lookup yields CDR1 SGHNT and CDR2 YENEEA. CDR3 region: CASSALTSGVKYF. The DNA of the CDR3 is TGTGCCAGCAGCGCCCTCACTAGCGGGGTCAAGTATTTT.

The chain combines TRBV20-1 with TRBJ2-5; TRBD2 matches at 7 bases. Trimming cost V 8 bases and J 5 bases; bases outside gene matches: 5. Germline CDR1 DFQATT, CDR2 SNEGSKA (reference sequence). The CDR3 sequence is 11 residues long. The CDR3 nucleotides read TGCAGTACCTCACTAGCGGAGACCCAGTACTTC. It yields the protein CSTSLAETQYF.

The CDR3 sequence is CASSRTGIGMNTEAFF. CDR3 bases: TGTGCCAGCAGCCGGACAGGGATCGGAATGAACACTGAAGCTTTCTTT. The chain combines TRBV11-1 with TRBJ1-1; 8 nucleotides agree with TRBD1. The CDR3 consists of 16 residues. Germline CDR1 reads SGHAT; CDR2 reads FQDESV (reference sequence). V trimming: 5 bases; J trimming: 0 bases; junction bases outside the gene matches: 8.

V gene TRBV7-3 combines with J gene TRBJ2-1, with 7 bases matching TRBD1. V trimming: 4 bases; J trimming: 6 bases; junction bases outside the gene matches: 3. Looked up from germline, CDR1 is SGHTA and CDR2 is FQGTGA. This CDR3 has 13 amino acids. In DNA form, the CDR3 reads TGTGCCAGCAGCTATACAGGGGTCAATGAGCAGTTCTTC. As protein: CASSYTGVNEQFF.

The chain carries TRBV10-3 and TRBJ2-7, with 13 nucleotides matching TRBD2. CDR1 ENHRY and CDR2 SYGVKD come from the germline V gene. This CDR3 contains 15 residues. Trimming took 3 bases from V and 5 from J; bases not matched to a gene: 4. The CDR3 DNA reads TGTGCCATCAGTGATTTGGGACTAGCGGGGAACGAGCAGTACTTC. Its translation is CAISDLGLAGNEQYF.

The rearrangement joins TRBV3-1 (or the pseudogene TRBV3-2) to TRBJ1-2; D call uncertain. The CDR3 covers 11 residues. The V and J ends lost 0 bases and 8 bases respectively, with 4 bases between them. CDR1 is LGHDT, CDR2 YNNKEL, per germline (reference sequence). As DNA, the CDR3 is TGTGCCAGCAGCCAAGAAGCGGGCTACACCTTC. This sequence encodes CASSQEAGYTF.

The V gene is TRBV7-3, the J gene TRBJ2-2, with TRBD2 matching 10 bases. CDR1 and CDR2 from the germline V gene are SGHTA and FQGTGA. V shed 5 bases and J 1 base; nucleotides not matched to a gene: 13. The CDR3 consists of 19 residues. The CDR3 loop reads CASSPRAPGLAMNTGELFF. Here the CDR3 DNA reads TGTGCCAGCAGCCCCCGAGCGCCGGGACTAGCGATGAACACCGGGGAGCTGTTTTTT.

The rearrangement uses TRBV5-4 and TRBJ2-7; no reliable D call. The CDR3 has 14 amino acids. Trimming pared 0 bases from V and 1 base from J, leaving 8 bases between. The germline V gene has CDR1 SGHNT and CDR2 YYREEE (reference sequence). DNA for the CDR3: TGTGCCAGCAGCTTGGATCCGGGTTCCTACGAGCAGTACTTC. As protein: CASSLDPGSYEQYF.

The chain employs TRBV11-2 and TRBJ2-1; TRBD2 is a possible D gene (6 bases). Germline V CDR1 and CDR2: SGHAT, FQNNGV. There are 15 residues in the CDR3. V dropped 3 bases and J dropped 1 base, with 10 bases sitting between them. CDR3 protein: CASSLAGLSYNEQFF. The CDR3 nucleotides read TGTGCCAGCAGCTTGGCCGGACTATCCTACAATGAGCAGTTCTTC.

The chain links TRBV5-1 to TRBJ1-1; no clear D gene. The V gene's germline CDR1 is SGHRS and CDR2 YFSETQ. Trimming stripped 6 bases from V and 2 bases from J, with 14 bases between. The CDR3 has 14 amino acids. This chain's CDR3 is CASTPNPGNTEAFF. In nucleotides, the CDR3 is TGCGCCAGCACCCCAAACCCCGGTAACACTGAAGCTTTCTTT. Full variable domain (rest looked up from reference TRBV5-1 and TRBJ1-1): KAGVTQTPRYLIKTRGQQVTLSCSPISGHRSVSWYQQTPGQGLQFLFEYFSETQRNKGNFPGRFSGRQFSNSRSEMNVSTLELGDSALYLCASTPNPGNTEAFFGQGTRLTVV.

The rearrangement links TRBV28 to TRBJ2-4, with 8 bases that match TRBD2. The CDR3 spans 13 residues. Trimming cost V 5 bases and J 9 bases; bases outside gene matches: 6. Germline lookup yields CDR1 MDHEN and CDR2 SYDVKM. In nucleotides, the CDR3 is TGTGCCAGCAGTGCCGCGGGAGGAAGCATTCAGTACTTC. This translates into CASSAAGGSIQYF.

The V call is TRBV28, the J call TRBJ1-2; possible D gene TRBD1, 6 bases. The CDR3 extends over 14 amino acids. Per the germline V gene, CDR1 is MDHEN and CDR2 is SYDVKM. V lost 7 bases, J lost 2 bases, and 14 bases lay in between. Here the CDR3 DNA reads TGTGCCAGCAATGGGGGGGCAGGGAACTATGGCTACACCTTC. It codes for CASNGGAGNYGYTF.

V usage is TRBV7-3 and J usage is TRBJ1-6; weak D call: TRBD1 (5 bases). The CDR3 has 15 amino acids. CDR1 is SGHTA and CDR2 is FQGTGA in the germline V gene. V was clipped by 1 base and J by 12 bases, with 16 bases between them. This CDR3 reads CASSLSPAGAQPLHF. In DNA, the CDR3 is TGTGCCAGCAGCTTAAGCCCTGCCGGGGCCCAACCCCTCCACTTT. Complete variable domain (other parts from reference TRBV7-3 and TRBJ1-6): GAGVSQTPSNKVTEKGKYVELRCDPISGHTALYWYRQSLGQGPEFLIYFQGTGAADDSGLPNDRFFAVRPEGSVSTLKIQRTERGDSAVYLCASSLSPAGAQPLHFGNGTRLTVT.

Of note for this clone: Mismatch with germline at one junction end may stem from a read error. The chain recombines TRBV7-7 with TRBJ2-7; 11 bases fit TRBD1. Germline V gives CDR1 SSHAT, CDR2 FNYEAQ (reference sequence). The CDR3 runs 15 residues. The CDR3 DNA sequence: TGTGCTAGCACCCGGGAGGGACAGGGGGTTCACGAGCAGTACTTC. Its protein product is CASTREGQGVHEQYF.

The chain couples TRBV19 to TRBJ1-2; no clear D gene. The V gene's germline CDR1 is LNHDA and CDR2 SQIVND (reference sequence). Between the trimmed V and J ends, which lost 1 base and 2 bases, there was a span of 14 bases. This CDR3 is 16 amino acids long. CDR3 residues: CASSIGTTRVNYGYTF. The DNA of the CDR3 is TGTGCCAGTAGTATAGGGACGACAAGGGTAAACTATGGCTACACCTTC. The whole variable domain, remainder taken from reference TRBV19 and TRBJ1-2, is DGGITQSPKYLFRKEGQNVTLSCEQNLNHDAMYWYRQDPGQGLRLIYYSQIVNDFQKGDIAEGYSVSREKKESFPLTVTSAQKNPTAFYLCASSIGTTRVNYGYTFGSGTRLTVV.

The chain links TRBV6-5 to TRBJ1-4; D is unclear. V lost 6 bases and J lost 8, with 10 bases in between. Germline V gene lookup returns CDR1 MNHEY and CDR2 SVGAGI. The CDR3 has 12 amino acids. Here the CDR3 DNA reads TGTGCCAGCAGCAGAAGAGGGGAAAAACTGTTTTTT. Protein product: CASSRRGEKLFF.